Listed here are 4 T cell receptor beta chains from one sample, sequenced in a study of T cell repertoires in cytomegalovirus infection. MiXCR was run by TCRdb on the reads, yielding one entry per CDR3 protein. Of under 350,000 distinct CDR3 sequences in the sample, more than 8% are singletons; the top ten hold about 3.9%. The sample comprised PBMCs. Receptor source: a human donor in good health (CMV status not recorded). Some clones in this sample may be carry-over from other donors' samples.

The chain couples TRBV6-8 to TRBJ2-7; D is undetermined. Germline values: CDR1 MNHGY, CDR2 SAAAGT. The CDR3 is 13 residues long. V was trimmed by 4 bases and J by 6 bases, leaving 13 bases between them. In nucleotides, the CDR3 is TGTGCCAGCAGTTCAACAACCCCCCTCGAGCAGTACTTC. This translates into CASSSTTPLEQYF.

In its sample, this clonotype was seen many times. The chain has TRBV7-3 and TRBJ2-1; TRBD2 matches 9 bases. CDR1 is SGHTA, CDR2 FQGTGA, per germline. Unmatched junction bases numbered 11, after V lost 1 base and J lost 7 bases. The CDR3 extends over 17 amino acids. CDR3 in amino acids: CASSLRALAGEGNEQFF. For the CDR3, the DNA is TGTGCCAGCAGCTTAAGAGCATTAGCGGGGGAGGGGAATGAGCAGTTCTTC.

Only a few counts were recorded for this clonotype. The CDR3 spells CASSLDRKDTQYF. DNA of the CDR3: TGTGCCAGCAGCTTAGATCGAAAAGATACGCAGTATTTT. The rearrangement uses TRBV11-2 and TRBJ2-3; the D is unclear. Trimming took 0 bases from V and 5 from J, leaving 6 bases between them. Germline CDR1 is SGHAT and CDR2 is FQNNGV. The CDR3 consists of 13 residues.

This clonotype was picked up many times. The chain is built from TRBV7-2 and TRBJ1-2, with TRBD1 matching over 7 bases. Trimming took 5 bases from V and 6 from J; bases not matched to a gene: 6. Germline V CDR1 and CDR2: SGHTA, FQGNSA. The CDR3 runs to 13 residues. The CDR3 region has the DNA TGTGCCAGCAGCCCAACAGGGGTTGATGGCTACACCTTC. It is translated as CASSPTGVDGYTF.